The 17 T cell receptor beta chains listed next were all sequenced from one sample in a study of OX40 agonist ivuxolimab in advanced cancers. TCRdb's table, derived via immunoSEQ multiplex PCR, lists solely in-frame clones and lacks some. The data show about 78,000 clones, over 75% seen once. Specimen: CD4+ or CD8+ T cells sorted from blood, collected in a trial of the OX40 agonist ivuxolimab. These receptors came from an adult with an advanced solid tumor such as melanoma, head and neck, liver or kidney cancer.

The V and J genes are TRBV4-3 and TRBJ2-7, with 8 bases aligning to TRBD2. The V segment lost 0 bases and the J segment 2 bases; nucleotides outside the gene matches: 3. CDR3 length: 15 residues. In germline, CDR1 is LGHNA, CDR2 YSLEER. CDR3 in amino acids: CASSQDPAGAYEQYF. CDR3 bases: TGCGCCAGCAGCCAAGACCCAGCGGGGGCCTACGAGCAGTACTTC.

J is TRBJ2-7 and V is TRBV11-3, with D uncertain. The germline V gene has CDR1 SGHNT and CDR2 YENEEA. This CDR3 region has 12 residues. The V end lost 0 bases, the J end lost 7 bases, and 7 bases lay between the germline ends. DNA of the CDR3: TGTGCCAGCAGCTTAGATCGGCTAGAGCAGTACTTC. It translates to CASSLDRLEQYF.

The chain recombines TRBV27 with TRBJ2-1; D unclear. Germline lookup yields CDR1 MNHEY and CDR2 SMNVEV (reference sequence). With 5 bases removed from V and 9 bases from J, the gap between germline ends came to 8 bases. The CDR3 has 11 residues. The CDR3 DNA reads as TGTGCCAGCAGTACGGTTGGTGAGCAGTTCTTC. Its translation is CASSTVGEQFF.

V is TRBV4-3 and J is TRBJ2-3; D gene unclear. This CDR3 contains 17 residues. Trimming removed 3 bases at V and 0 bases at J, with 16 bases between. Germline CDR1 and CDR2: LGHNA and YSLEER. The CDR3 nucleotides read TGCGCCAGCAGCCAGGGCTCGGGCGGCCCTAGCACAGATACGCAGTATTTT. Residues: CASSQGSGGPSTDTQYF.

As for this clone: An end of the junction differs from the germline gene, which may be a read error. J is TRBJ2-4 and V is TRBV11-2; no definite D call. CDR3 length: 14 residues. Germline CDR1 reads SGHAT; CDR2 reads FQNNGV. The CDR3 bases are TGTGTCAGCAGCTTAGATCAGGCTAGTAGTTTTCTGTACTTC. Translation gives CVSSLDQASSFLYF. The full variable domain, with the rest looked up from reference TRBV11-2 and TRBJ2-4, is EAGVAQSPRYKIIEKRQSVAFWCNPISGHATLYWYQQILGQGPKLLIQFQNNGVVDDSQLPKDRFSAERLKGVDSTLKIQPAKLEDSAVYLCVSSLDQASSFLYFGAGTRLSVL.

V usage is TRBV6-5 and J usage is TRBJ2-7, with 9 bases lining up with TRBD2. This CDR3 region has 15 residues. Germline loops: CDR1 MNHEY, CDR2 SVGAGI. The V gene end was trimmed by 6 bases and the J gene end by 7 bases; junction bases not matched to a gene: 13. Here the CDR3 DNA reads TGTGCCAGCAGCGCGGGGGCGGGAGGGCCGAGGGAGCAGTACTTC. It codes for CASSAGAGGPREQYF.

V is TRBV29-1 and J is TRBJ1-3, with a weak D call TRBD1 (5 bases). Germline CDR1 and CDR2: SQVTM and ANQGSEA. Trimming stripped 0 bases from V and 0 bases from J, with 12 bases between. This CDR3 has 16 amino acids. The CDR3 spells CSVEDRGRSSGNTIYF. The CDR3 nucleotides are TGCAGCGTTGAAGATAGGGGCAGGAGCTCTGGAAACACCATATATTTT.

This clone was seen a few times. The rearrangement links TRBV14 to TRBJ2-3; D uncertain. V lost 2 bases, J lost 0 bases, and 15 bases lay in between. Germline-derived CDR1 and CDR2 are SGHDN and FVKESK. There are 17 residues in the CDR3. CDR3 nucleotide sequence: TGTGCCAGCAGCCAATTTCCCTCGGCCCTCAGCACAGATACGCAGTATTTT. Protein product: CASSQFPSALSTDTQYF.

The CDR3 nucleotides are TGTGCCAGCTCACGAACTAGCGGAGAAGGCTACGAGCAGTACTTC. Its translation is CASSRTSGEGYEQYF. V and J are TRBV18 and TRBJ2-7; 8 bases align to TRBD2. Trimming at V came to 4 bases and at J to 3 bases, leaving 8 bases not matched to a gene. Germline V CDR1 and CDR2: KGHSH, LQKENI. The CDR3 length is 15 residues.

The genes are TRBV6-1 and TRBJ1-5, with D maybe TRBD1 (6 bases). The CDR3 covers 15 residues. V lost 4 bases to trimming and J lost 0 bases, with 10 bases between them. CDR1 is MNHNS, CDR2 SASEGT, per germline. The CDR3 region has the DNA TGTGCCAGCAGTGCTTGGGACAATAGCAATCAGCCCCAGCATTTT. Translation: CASSAWDNSNQPQHF.

The J gene is TRBJ1-1, the V gene TRBV7-8; possible D gene TRBD1, 5 bases. Trimming took off 1 base at V and 1 base at J, with 13 bases between the two ends. This CDR3 comprises 16 residues. CDR1 and CDR2 (germline): SGHVS, FQNEAQ. CDR3 nucleotides: TGTGCCAGCAGCTTAGGAAGTACGGGGACGAACACTGAAGCTTTCTTT. Amino acid sequence: CASSLGSTGTNTEAFF. Using reference TRBV7-8 and TRBJ1-1 for the parts outside the CDR3, the full variable domain is GAGVSQSPRYKVAKRGQDVALRCDPISGHVSLFWYQQALGQGPEFLTYFQNEAQLDKSGLPSDRFFAERPEGSVSTLKIQRTQQEDSAVYLCASSLGSTGTNTEAFFGQGTRLTVV.

The chain uses TRBV5-1 and TRBJ2-5; 8 bases line up with TRBD2. Trimming took 0 bases from V and 5 from J; bases not matched to a gene: 6. Looked up from germline, CDR1 is SGHRS and CDR2 is YFSETQ. The CDR3 sequence is 15 residues long. The CDR3 nucleotides read TGCGCCAGCAGCTTGGTCTCGGGAGGGGCGGAGACCCAGTACTTC. Protein product: CASSLVSGGAETQYF.

This chain links TRBV6-5 with TRBJ2-1; TRBD2 agrees at 9 bases. Losses at the gene ends were 4 bases for V and 15 bases for J; bases not matched to a gene: 7. Germline V gives CDR1 MNHEY, CDR2 SVGAGI. The CDR3 is 12 amino acids. CDR3 loop: CASSSSGRKSFF. The DNA of the CDR3 is TGTGCCAGCAGTTCCAGCGGGAGGAAGTCGTTCTTC.

The CDR3 sequence is CASSPSGAYNEQFF. The DNA of the CDR3 is TGTGCCAGCAGCCCTAGCGGTGCCTACAATGAGCAGTTCTTC. This chain uses TRBV9 with TRBJ2-1; 7 nucleotides match TRBD2. The CDR3 contains 14 residues. Germline V gene data show CDR1 as SGDLS and CDR2 as YYNGEE. Trimming took 4 bases from V and 2 from J; bases not matched to a gene: 3.

V and J are TRBV4-1 and TRBJ1-1; D is ambiguous. The germline V and J ends were trimmed by 4 bases and 4 bases, with 19 bases remaining between them. CDR3 length: 16 amino acids. Germline assignment: CDR1 MGHRA and CDR2 YSYEKL. CDR3 in DNA: TGCGCCAGCAGCCTCGCAACGGGGTGGGCTGGCACTGAAGCTTTCTTT. It encodes CASSLATGWAGTEAFF.

The gene calls are TRBV7-2 and TRBJ1-6, with D unresolved. Trimming stripped 1 base from V and 6 bases from J, with 10 bases between. CDR1 and CDR2 from the germline V gene are SGHTA and FQGNSA. CDR3 size: 15 residues. CDR3 coding DNA: TGTGCCAGCAGCTTAGTCGCGGATACTAATTCACCCCTCCACTTT. Amino acids: CASSLVADTNSPLHF. Filled out from reference TRBV7-2 and TRBJ1-6, the complete variable domain reads GAGVSQSPSNKVTEKGKDVELRCDPISGHTALYWYRQSLGQGLEFLIYFQGNSAPDKSGLPSDRFSAERTGGSVSTLTIQRTQQEDSAVYLCASSLVADTNSPLHFGNGTRLTVT.

This clone has only a few counts. The rearrangement uses TRBV5-4 and TRBJ2-3; the D is unclear. V dropped 4 bases and J dropped 0 bases, with 3 bases sitting between them. CDR1 is SGHNT, CDR2 YYREEE, per germline (reference sequence). The CDR3 runs to 12 residues. The CDR3 DNA is TGTGCCAGCAGCATGAGCACAGATACGCAGTATTTT. Amino acid sequence: CASSMSTDTQYF.